Listed below are T cell receptor beta chains from one sample, sequenced in a study of spatial heterogeneity in lung cancer. Each CDR3 protein is one row after TCRdb ran MiXCR on the 5' RACE reads. The repertoire holds tens of thousands of distinct CDR3 sequences, with 8% as singletons. Sequencing used PBMCs, obtained at surgery. The receptors shown here come from a male donor with early-stage non-small cell lung cancer. CDR3s include the opening cysteine and the closing phenylalanine or tryptophan. Each record gives: V gene, J gene, CDR3 protein.

>TRBV20-1|TRBJ2-1
CSARDIGGGYNEQFF
>TRBV2|TRBJ1-5
CASSAHAGEKSNQPQHF
>TRBV20-1|TRBJ2-2
CSATYTGELFF
>TRBV5-4|TRBJ2-7
CASSLYGGPYEQYF
>TRBV15|TRBJ2-2
CATRRTSGSNTGELFF
>TRBV15|TRBJ1-3
CATSRGAGTRGNTIYF
>TRBV25-1|TRBJ1-6
CASSESGGSPLHF
>TRBV27|TRBJ2-1
CASSILAGGVNEQFF
>TRBV30|TRBJ2-3
CAWSLQGASTDTQYF
>TRBV7-2|TRBJ2-3
CASSSASAGVDTQYF
>TRBV20-1|TRBJ2-3
CSARDIVGSDTQYF
>TRBV24-1|TRBJ2-3
CAIGDRGLTDTQYF
>TRBV6-5|TRBJ1-2
CASRGPTGGVGYGYTF
>TRBV7-2|TRBJ2-2
CASSSKGGLAGAGELFF
>TRBV2|TRBJ2-1
CASSGADGGEQFF
>TRBV12-3/TRBV12-4|TRBJ1-1
CASSFTGDRTEAFF
>TRBV5-1|TRBJ1-4
CASSLDRLNEKLFF
>TRBV4-1|TRBJ1-6
CASSQDGFSPLHF
>TRBV2|TRBJ2-6
CASSDWSSGANVLTF
>TRBV10-3|TRBJ1-5
CAISEGIEQPQHF
>TRBV20-1|TRBJ2-7
CSARGPGDEQYF
>TRBV6-5|TRBJ1-1
CASSPTASTGWGTEAFF
>TRBV6-2/TRBV6-3|TRBJ1-1
CASSLVLPGRHTEAFF
>TRBV7-9|TRBJ1-2
CASSHADSAGTF
>TRBV12-3/TRBV12-4|TRBJ2-1
CACSFEGPHNEQFF
>TRBV27|TRBJ2-7
CASSWGPHYEQYF
>TRBV6-5|TRBJ1-5
CASSWRSNQPQHF